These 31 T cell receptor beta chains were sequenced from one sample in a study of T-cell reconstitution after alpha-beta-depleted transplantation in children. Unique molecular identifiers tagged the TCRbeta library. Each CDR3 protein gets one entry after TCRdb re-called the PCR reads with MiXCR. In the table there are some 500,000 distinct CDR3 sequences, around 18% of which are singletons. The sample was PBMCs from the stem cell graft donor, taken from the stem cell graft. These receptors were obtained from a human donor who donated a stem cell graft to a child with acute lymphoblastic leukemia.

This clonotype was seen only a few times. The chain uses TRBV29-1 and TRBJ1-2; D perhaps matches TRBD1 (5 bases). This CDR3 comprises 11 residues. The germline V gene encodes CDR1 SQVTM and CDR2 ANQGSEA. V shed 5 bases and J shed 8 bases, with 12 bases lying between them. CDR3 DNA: TGCAGCGTTAGGAAGGGGTTCGGCTACACCTTC. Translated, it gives CSVRKGFGYTF.

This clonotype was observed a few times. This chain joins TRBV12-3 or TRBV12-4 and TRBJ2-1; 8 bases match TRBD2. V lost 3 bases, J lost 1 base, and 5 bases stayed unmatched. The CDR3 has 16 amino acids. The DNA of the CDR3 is TGTGCCAGCAGTTTGGTGGGACTAGGATCCTACAATGAGCAGTTCTTC. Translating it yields CASSLVGLGSYNEQFF.

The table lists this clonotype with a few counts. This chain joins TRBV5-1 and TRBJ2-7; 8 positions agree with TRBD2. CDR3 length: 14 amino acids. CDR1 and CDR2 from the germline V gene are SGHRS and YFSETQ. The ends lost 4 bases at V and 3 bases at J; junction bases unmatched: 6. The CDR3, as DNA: TGCGCCAGCAGCCCAGTAGCGGGGTTCTACGAGCAGTACTTC. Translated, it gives CASSPVAGFYEQYF.

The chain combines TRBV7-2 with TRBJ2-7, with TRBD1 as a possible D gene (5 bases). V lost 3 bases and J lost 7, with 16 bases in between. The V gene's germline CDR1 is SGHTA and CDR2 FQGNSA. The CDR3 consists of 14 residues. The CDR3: CASSLPGPAGEQYF. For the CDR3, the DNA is TGTGCCAGCAGCTTGCCCGGCCCAGCAGGGGAGCAGTACTTC. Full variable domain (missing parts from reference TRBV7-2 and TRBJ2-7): GAGVSQSPSNKVTEKGKDVELRCDPISGHTALYWYRQSLGQGLEFLIYFQGNSAPDKSGLPSDRFSAERTGGSVSTLTIQRTQQEDSAVYLCASSLPGPAGEQYFGPGTRLTVT.

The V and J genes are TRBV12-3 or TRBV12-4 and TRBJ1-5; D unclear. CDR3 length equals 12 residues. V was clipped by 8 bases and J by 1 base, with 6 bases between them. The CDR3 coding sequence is TGTGCCAGCGGCCGGAGCAATCAGCCCCAGCATTTT. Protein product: CASGRSNQPQHF.

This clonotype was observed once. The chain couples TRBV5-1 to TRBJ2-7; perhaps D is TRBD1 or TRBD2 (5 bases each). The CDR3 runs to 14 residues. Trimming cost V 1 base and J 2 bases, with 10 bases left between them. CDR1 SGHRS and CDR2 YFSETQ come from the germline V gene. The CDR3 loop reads CASSLWSGPYEQYF. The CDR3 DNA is TGCGCCAGCAGCTTGTGGTCGGGGCCCTACGAGCAGTACTTC.

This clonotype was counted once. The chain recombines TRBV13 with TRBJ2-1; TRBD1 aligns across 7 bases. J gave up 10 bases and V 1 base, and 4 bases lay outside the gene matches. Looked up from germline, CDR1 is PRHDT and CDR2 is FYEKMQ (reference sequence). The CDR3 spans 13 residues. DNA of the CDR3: TGTGCCAGCAGCTTAGTTACAGGGGCGGAGCAGTTCTTC. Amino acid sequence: CASSLVTGAEQFF.

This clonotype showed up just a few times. CDR3 nucleotides: TGTGCCAGCAGTCCAACCGACGGCTATGAAGCTTTCTTT. Protein: CASSPTDGYEAFF. This chain uses TRBV3-1 with TRBJ1-1, with unresolved D. CDR1 LGHDT and CDR2 YNNKEL come from the germline V gene (reference sequence). This CDR3 is built from 13 residues. With 6 bases removed from V and 7 bases from J, the gap between germline ends came to 15 bases.

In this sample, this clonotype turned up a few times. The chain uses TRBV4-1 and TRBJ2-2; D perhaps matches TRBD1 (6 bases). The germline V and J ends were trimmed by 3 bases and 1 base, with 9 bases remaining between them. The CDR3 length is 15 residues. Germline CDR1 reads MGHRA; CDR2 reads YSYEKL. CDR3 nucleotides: TGCGCCAGCAGCCAGGGACATGTGAACACCGGGGAGCTGTTTTTT. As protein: CASSQGHVNTGELFF.

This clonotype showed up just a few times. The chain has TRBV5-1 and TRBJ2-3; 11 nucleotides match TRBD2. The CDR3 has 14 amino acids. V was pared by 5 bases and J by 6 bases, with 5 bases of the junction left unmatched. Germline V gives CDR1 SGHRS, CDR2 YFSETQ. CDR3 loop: CASSSGRAKDTQYF. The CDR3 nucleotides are TGCGCCAGCAGTAGCGGGAGGGCCAAGGATACGCAGTATTTT.

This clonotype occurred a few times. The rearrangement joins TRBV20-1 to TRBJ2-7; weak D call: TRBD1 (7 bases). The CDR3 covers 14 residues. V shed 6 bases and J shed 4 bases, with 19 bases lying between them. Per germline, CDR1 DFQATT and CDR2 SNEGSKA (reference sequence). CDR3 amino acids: CSARETGAGYEQYF. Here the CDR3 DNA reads TGCAGTGCCCGAGAAACAGGGGCGGGGTACGAGCAGTACTTC.

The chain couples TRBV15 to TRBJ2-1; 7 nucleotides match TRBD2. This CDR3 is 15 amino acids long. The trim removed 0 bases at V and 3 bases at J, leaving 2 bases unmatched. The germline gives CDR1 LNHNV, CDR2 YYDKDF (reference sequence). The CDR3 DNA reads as TGTGCCACCAGCAGAGAGGGCGGGAGCTACAATGAGCAGTTCTTC. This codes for CATSREGGSYNEQFF.

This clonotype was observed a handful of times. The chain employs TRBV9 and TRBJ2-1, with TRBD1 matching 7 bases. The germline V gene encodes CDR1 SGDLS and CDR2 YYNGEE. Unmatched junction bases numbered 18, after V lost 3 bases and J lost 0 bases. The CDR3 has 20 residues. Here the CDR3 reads CASSASGTVGSLLSYNEQFF. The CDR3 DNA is TGTGCCAGCAGCGCCTCCGGGACAGTCGGATCCCTTCTCTCCTACAATGAGCAGTTCTTC.

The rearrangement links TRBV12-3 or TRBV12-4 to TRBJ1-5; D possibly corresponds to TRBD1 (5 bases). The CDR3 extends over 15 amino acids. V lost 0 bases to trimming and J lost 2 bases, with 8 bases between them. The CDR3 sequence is CASSLADSGNQPQHF. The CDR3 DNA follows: TGTGCCAGCAGTTTAGCCGACAGCGGCAATCAGCCCCAGCATTTT.

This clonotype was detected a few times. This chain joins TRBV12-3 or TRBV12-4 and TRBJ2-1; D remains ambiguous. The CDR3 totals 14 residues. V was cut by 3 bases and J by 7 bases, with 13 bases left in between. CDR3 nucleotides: TGTGCCAGCAGTTTGATTAGGGTACGGAATGAGCAGTTCTTC. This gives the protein CASSLIRVRNEQFF.

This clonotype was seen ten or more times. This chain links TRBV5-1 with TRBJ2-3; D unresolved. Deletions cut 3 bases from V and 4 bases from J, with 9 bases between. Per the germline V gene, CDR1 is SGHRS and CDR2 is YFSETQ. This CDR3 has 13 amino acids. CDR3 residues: CASSSQQADTQYF. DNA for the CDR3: TGCGCCAGCAGCTCACAACAAGCAGATACGCAGTATTTT.

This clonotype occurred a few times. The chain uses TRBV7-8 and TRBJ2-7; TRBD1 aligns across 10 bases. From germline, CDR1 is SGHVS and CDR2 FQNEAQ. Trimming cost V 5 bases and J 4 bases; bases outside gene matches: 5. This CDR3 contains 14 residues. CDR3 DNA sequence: TGTGCCAGCAGCAGACAGGACAGGGGGTACGAGCAGTACTTC. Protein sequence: CASSRQDRGYEQYF.

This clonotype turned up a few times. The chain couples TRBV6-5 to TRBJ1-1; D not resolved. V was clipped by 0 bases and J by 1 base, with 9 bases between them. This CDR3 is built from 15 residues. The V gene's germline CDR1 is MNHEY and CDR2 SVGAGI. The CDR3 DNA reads TGTGCCAGCAGTTACTCCCCTTATGGGAACACTGAAGCTTTCTTT. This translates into CASSYSPYGNTEAFF.

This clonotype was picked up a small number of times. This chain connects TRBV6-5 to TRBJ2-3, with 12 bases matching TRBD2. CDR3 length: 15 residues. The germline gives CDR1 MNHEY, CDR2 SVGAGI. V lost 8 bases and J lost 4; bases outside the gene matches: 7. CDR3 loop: CASRPSGRAPDTQYF. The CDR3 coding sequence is TGTGCCAGCCGACCTAGCGGGAGGGCTCCAGATACGCAGTATTTT.

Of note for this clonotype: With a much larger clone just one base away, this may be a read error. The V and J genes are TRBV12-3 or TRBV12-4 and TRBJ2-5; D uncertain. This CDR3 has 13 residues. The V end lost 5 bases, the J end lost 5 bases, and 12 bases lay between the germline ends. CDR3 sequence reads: CASSPGEDETQYF. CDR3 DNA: TGTGCCAGCAGTCCGGGCGAAGACGAGACCCAGTACTTC.

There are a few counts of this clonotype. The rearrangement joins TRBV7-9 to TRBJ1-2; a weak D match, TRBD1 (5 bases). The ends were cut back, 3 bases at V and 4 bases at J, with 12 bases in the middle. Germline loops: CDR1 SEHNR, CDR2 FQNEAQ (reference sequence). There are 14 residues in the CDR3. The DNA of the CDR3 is TGTGCCAGCAGCTTGGGGAGGGGCCCCTATGGCTACACCTTC. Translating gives CASSLGRGPYGYTF.

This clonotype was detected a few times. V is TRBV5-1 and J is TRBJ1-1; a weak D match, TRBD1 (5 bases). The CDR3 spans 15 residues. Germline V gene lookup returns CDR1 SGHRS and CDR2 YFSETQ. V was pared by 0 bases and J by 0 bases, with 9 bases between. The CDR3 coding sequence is TGCGCCAGCAGCTTGGTTGACAGTCTGAACACTGAAGCTTTCTTT. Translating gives CASSLVDSLNTEAFF.

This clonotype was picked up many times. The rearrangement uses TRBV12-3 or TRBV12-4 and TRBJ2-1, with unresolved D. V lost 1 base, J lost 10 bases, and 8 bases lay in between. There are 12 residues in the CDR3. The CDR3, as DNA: TGTGCCAGCAGTTTAGTCAGTGGGGAGCAGTTCTTC. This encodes CASSLVSGEQFF.

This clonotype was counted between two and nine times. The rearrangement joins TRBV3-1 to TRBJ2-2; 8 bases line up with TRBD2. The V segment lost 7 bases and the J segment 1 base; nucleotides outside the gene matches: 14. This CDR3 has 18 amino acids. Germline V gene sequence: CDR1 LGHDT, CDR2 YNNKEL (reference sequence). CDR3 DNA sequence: TGTGCCAGCACCCGAGCGGGAGCGATAGGGTGGAACACCGGGGAGCTGTTTTTT. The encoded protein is CASTRAGAIGWNTGELFF.

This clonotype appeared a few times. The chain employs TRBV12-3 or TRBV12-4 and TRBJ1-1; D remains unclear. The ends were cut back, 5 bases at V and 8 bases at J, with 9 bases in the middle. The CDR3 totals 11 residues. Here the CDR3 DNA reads TGTGCCAGCAGTCAGAAGGCCGAAGCTTTCTTT. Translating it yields CASSQKAEAFF.

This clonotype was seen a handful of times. The CDR3 sequence is CASSHGYTQYF. Here the CDR3 DNA reads TGTGCCAGCAGCCACGGATATACGCAGTATTTT. This rearrangement joins TRBV3-1 to TRBJ2-3; D gene unclear. V shed 3 bases and J shed 7 bases, with 5 bases lying between them. This CDR3 is built from 11 residues. The V gene's germline CDR1 is LGHDT and CDR2 YNNKEL (reference sequence).

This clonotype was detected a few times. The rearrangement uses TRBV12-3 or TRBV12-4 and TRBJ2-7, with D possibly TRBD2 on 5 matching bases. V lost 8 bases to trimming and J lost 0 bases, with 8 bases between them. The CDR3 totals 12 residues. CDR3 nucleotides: TGTGCCAGCGTGGGGAGCTCCTACGAGCAGTACTTC. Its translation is CASVGSSYEQYF.

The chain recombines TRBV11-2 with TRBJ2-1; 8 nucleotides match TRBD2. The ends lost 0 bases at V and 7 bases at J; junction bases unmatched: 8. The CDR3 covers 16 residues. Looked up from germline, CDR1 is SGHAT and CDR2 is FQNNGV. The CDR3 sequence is CASSLDPGGLPNEQFF. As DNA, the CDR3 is TGTGCCAGCAGCTTAGATCCGGGAGGGTTACCGAATGAGCAGTTCTTC.

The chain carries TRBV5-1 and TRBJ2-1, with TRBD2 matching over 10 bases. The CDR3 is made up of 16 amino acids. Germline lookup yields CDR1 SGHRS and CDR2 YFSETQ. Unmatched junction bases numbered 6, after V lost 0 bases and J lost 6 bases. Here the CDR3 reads CASSLASSGRRNEQFF. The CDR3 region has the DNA TGCGCCAGCAGCTTGGCGTCTAGCGGGAGACGCAATGAGCAGTTCTTC.

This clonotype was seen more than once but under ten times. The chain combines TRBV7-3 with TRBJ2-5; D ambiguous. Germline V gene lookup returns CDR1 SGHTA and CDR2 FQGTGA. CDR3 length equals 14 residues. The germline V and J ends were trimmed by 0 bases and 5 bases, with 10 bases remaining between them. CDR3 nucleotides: TGTGCCAGCAGCTTAACGGGCCTGGGGGAGACCCAGTACTTC. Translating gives CASSLTGLGETQYF.

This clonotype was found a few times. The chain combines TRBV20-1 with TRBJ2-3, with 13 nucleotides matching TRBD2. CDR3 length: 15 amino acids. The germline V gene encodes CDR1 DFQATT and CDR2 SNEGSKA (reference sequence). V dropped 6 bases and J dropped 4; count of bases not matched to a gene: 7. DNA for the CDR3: TGCAGTGCCGGTCCGGGACTAGCGGGATCAGATACGCAGTATTTT. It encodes CSAGPGLAGSDTQYF.